This T cell receptor beta chain appears in the sequencing data of a study of siplizumab effects on memory and regulatory T cells. Findings and caveats of the study: Of the alloreactive clones, only a minor fraction mapped to unstimulated subsets.

As concerns this clone: Its antigen is unidentified.

V was shortened by 5 bases and J by 3 bases, with 11 bases between the two germline ends. Per germline, CDR1 SEHNR and CDR2 FQNEAQ (reference sequence). The CDR3 is made up of 13 amino acids. Some 9.7 x 10^4 TCR templates were assayed per sample. Sequencing used immunoSEQ multiplex PCR; TCRdb keeps in-frame clones, though not all of them. The data contain some 120,000 clones, 93% of them singletons. What was sequenced was non-Treg CD4+ T cells sorted from blood. The chain has TRBV7-9 and TRBJ2-7, with TRBD1 as a possible D gene (6 bases). This clonotype was sampled from a human donor in good health. CDR3 bases: TGTGCCAGCAGCCCGGGACAAGGCTACGAGCAGTACTTC. This codes for CASSPGQGYEQYF.